Listed below are T cell receptor beta chains from one sample, sequenced in a study of blood T cell repertoires in COVID-19. Sequenced by immunoSEQ multiplex PCR; TCRdb stores in-frame clones only, minus some. This table has under 350,000 clones, around nine tenths appearing once. Sequenced: peripheral blood. The receptors were sampled from a man in his forties or fifties with acute or convalescent COVID-19. Each CDR3 is given with its conserved first and last residue. The D gene is left open where the match is weak. Size is stated for part of the rows, as once, few or many counts, or as a class when the clone is expanded.

j_call	d_call	v_call	cdr3_length	clone_size	cdr3_aa	cdr3_nt
TRBJ2-7	TRBD2	TRBV7-2	16	.	CASSPLTSGSSYEQYF	TGTGCCAGCAGCCCCCTGACTAGCGGGTCGTCCTACGAGCAGTACTTC
TRBJ1-2	.	TRBV3-1/TRBV3-2	15	.	CASSQAGGSNYGYTF	TGTGCCAGCAGCCAAGCGGGAGGTTCTAACTATGGCTACACCTTC
TRBJ2-3	TRBD1	TRBV9	14	.	CASTGGQGTDTQYF	TGTGCCAGCACCGGGGGACAGGGCACAGATACGCAGTATTTT
TRBJ2-2	.	TRBV10-3	14	once	CAIGNRRDTGELFF	TGTGCCATCGGTAATAGGAGGGACACCGGGGAGCTGTTTTTT
TRBJ1-4	TRBD1	TRBV7-9	16	once	CASSRRGQADNEKLFF	TGTGCCAGCAGCCGCCGGGGACAGGCAGATAATGAAAAACTGTTTTTT
TRBJ1-6	.	TRBV27	16	.	CASSSRTVAIGSPLHF	TGTGCCAGCAGTTCCCGGACAGTTGCTATCGGTTCACCCCTCCACTTT
TRBJ2-1	TRBD1	TRBV7-8	16	.	CASSFRTGGSYNEQFF	TGTGCCAGCAGCTTTAGGACAGGCGGCTCCTACAATGAGCAGTTCTTC
TRBJ2-3	.	TRBV6-5	13	.	CASGRGPGHTQYF	TGTGCCAGCGGCAGGGGTCCGGGGCATACGCAGTATTTT
TRBJ1-2	.	TRBV13	16	.	CASSLTLGPPSYGYTF	TGTGCCAGCAGCCTGACCCTGGGGCCTCCTAGTTATGGCTACACCTTC
TRBJ1-2	.	TRBV3-1/TRBV3-2	14	.	CASSPLDELYGYTF	TGTGCCAGCAGCCCCCTAGATGAGCTCTATGGCTACACCTTC
TRBJ1-2	.	TRBV5-1	14	.	CASSLVGGSYGYTF	TGCGCCAGCAGCTTGGTCGGGGGAAGCTATGGCTACACCTTC
TRBJ1-1	TRBD1	TRBV25-1	15	.	CASSDRTGVYTEAFF	TGTGCCAGCAGTGATCGTACAGGGGTTTACACTGAAGCTTTCTTT
TRBJ1-2	.	TRBV3-1/TRBV3-2	15	.	CASTPRRSADYGYTF	TGTGCCAGCACCCCTCGGAGGTCCGCGGACTATGGCTACACCTTC
TRBJ2-7	.	TRBV2	12	.	CASSEYNYEQYF	TGTGCCAGCAGTGAATATAACTACGAGCAGTACTTC
TRBJ2-5	.	TRBV2	15	.	CASSQIAGAVETQYF	TGTGCCAGCAGCCAGATCGCGGGGGCAGTGGAGACCCAGTACTTC
TRBJ1-1	.	TRBV27	13	.	CASKPGGGTEAFF	TGTGCCAGCAAACCGGGCGGAGGCACTGAAGCTTTCTTT
TRBJ2-2	TRBD2	TRBV19	15	.	CASRYTSAPPGELFF	TGTGCCAGTAGATACACTAGCGCCCCGCCCGGGGAGCTGTTTTTT
TRBJ1-2	.	TRBV7-8	13	.	CASSFGGGYGYTF	TGTGCCAGCAGCTTTGGGGGCGGCTATGGCTACACCTTC
TRBJ1-1	TRBD1	TRBV2	18	.	CASSGRRQGYFDHTEAFF	TGTGCCAGCAGTGGTCGGCGACAGGGGTATTTCGACCACACTGAAGCTTTCTTT
TRBJ1-4	TRBD1	TRBV3-1/TRBV3-2	14	.	CASSLMGQGKKLFF	TGTGCCAGCAGCTTAATGGGACAGGGGAAAAAACTGTTTTTT
TRBJ2-3	.	TRBV29-1	13	.	CSVEDRVPDTQYF	TGCAGCGTTGAAGACAGGGTCCCAGATACGCAGTATTTT
TRBJ2-3	.	TRBV6-2/TRBV6-3	15	.	CASSYQTLGADTQYF	TGTGCCAGCAGTTACCAGACTCTAGGAGCAGATACGCAGTATTTT
TRBJ1-5	.	TRBV29-1	13	.	CSGPKRGNQPQHF	TGCAGCGGTCCAAAGAGGGGCAATCAGCCCCAGCATTTT
TRBJ1-3	.	TRBV6-5	11	.	CASFYGNTIYF	TGTGCCAGTTTTTATGGAAACACCATATATTTT
TRBJ1-1	.	TRBV5-1	14	.	CASSLAGLNAEAFF	TGCGCCAGCAGCTTGGCGGGACTGAACGCTGAAGCTTTCTTT
TRBJ2-7	.	TRBV6-1	14	.	CASSLDGVSYEQYF	TGTGCCAGCAGTCTGGACGGGGTCTCCTACGAGCAGTACTTC
TRBJ1-1	.	TRBV11-2	14	.	CASSLVRGATEAFF	TGTGCCAGCAGCTTAGTACGGGGGGCCACTGAAGCTTTCTTT
TRBJ1-2	TRBD1	TRBV7-8	17	.	CASSLALQGLEDYGYTF	TGTGCCAGCAGCTTAGCCCTACAGGGGTTGGAGGACTATGGCTACACCTTC
TRBJ2-7	.	TRBV6-5	10	.	CASSYLREYF	TGTGCCAGCAGTTATCTTCGGGAGTACTTC
TRBJ2-7	TRBD1	TRBV23-1	16	.	CASSQSQPDRDYEQYF	TGCGCCAGCAGTCAATCCCAGCCCGACAGGGACTACGAGCAGTACTTC
TRBJ2-3	TRBD2	TRBV29-1	13	.	CSVAGGSTDTQYF	TGCAGCGTGGCGGGGGGGAGCACAGATACGCAGTATTTT
TRBJ1-4	.	TRBV25-1	14	.	CASSEGQWNEKLFF	TGTGCCAGCAGTGAAGGACAGTGGAACGAAAAACTGTTTTTT
TRBJ2-3	.	TRBV29-1	11	once	CSVARIDTQYF	TGCAGCGTTGCTAGAATAGATACGCAGTATTTT
TRBJ1-2	TRBD1	TRBV18	14	.	CASSQQGDNYGYTF	TGTGCCAGCTCACAACAGGGGGATAACTATGGCTACACCTTC
TRBJ1-1	TRBD1	TRBV29-1	13	.	CSVGQRMNTEAFF	TGCAGCGTGGGACAGCGCATGAACACTGAAGCTTTCTTT
TRBJ1-5	.	TRBV2	17	.	CASSRRQTPGYNQPQHF	TGTGCCAGCAGTCGACGACAGACGCCAGGCTACAATCAGCCCCAGCATTTT
TRBJ1-5	.	TRBV4-1	15	.	CASSQSVTANQPQHF	TGCGCCAGCAGCCAAAGTGTGACAGCTAATCAGCCCCAGCATTTT
TRBJ1-6	.	TRBV5-1	15	.	CASSLLSSYNSPLHF	TGCGCCAGCAGCTTGCTTAGCTCCTATAATTCACCCCTCCACTTT
TRBJ1-5	TRBD1	TRBV24-1	16	.	CATSDPNRGPGQPQHF	TGTGCCACCAGTGATCCTAACAGGGGTCCAGGTCAGCCCCAGCATTTT
TRBJ2-1	TRBD2	TRBV24-1	16	.	CATSDPLAGGSNEQFF	TGTGCCACCAGTGATCCACTAGCGGGAGGATCCAATGAGCAGTTCTTC
TRBJ1-2	TRBD1	TRBV19	15	.	CASSTQTGANSGYTF	TGTGCCAGTAGTACTCAGACAGGGGCGAATAGCGGCTACACCTTC
TRBJ1-2	.	TRBV7-9	17	.	CASSLIPPGGPAYGYTF	TGTGCCAGCAGCTTAATACCGCCAGGTGGGCCTGCCTATGGCTACACCTTC
TRBJ1-5	.	TRBV6-5	13	.	CATRTQRNQPQHF	TGTGCCACCAGAACACAACGCAATCAGCCCCAGCATTTT
TRBJ2-4	TRBD1	TRBV19	16	.	CASSIGGGQGVNIQYF	TGTGCCAGTAGTATAGGGGGAGGACAGGGAGTAAACATTCAGTACTTC
TRBJ1-2	.	TRBV12-3/TRBV12-4	13	.	CASSLIRGYGYTF	TGTGCCAGCAGTTTGATAAGGGGCTATGGCTACACCTTC
TRBJ1-4	TRBD1	TRBV6-5	14	once	CASSLDRDNEKLFF	TGTGCCAGCAGCCTGGACAGGGATAATGAAAAACTGTTTTTT
TRBJ1-6	.	TRBV28	14	.	CASSLQGLDSPLHF	TGTGCCAGCAGTTTGCAGGGGCTAGATTCACCCCTCCACTTT
TRBJ2-7	.	TRBV20-1	11	.	CSARRGYEQYF	TGCAGTGCTAGACGGGGCTACGAGCAGTACTTC
TRBJ1-1	TRBD1	TRBV28	14	.	CASSPGQVGTEAFF	TGTGCCAGCAGTCCGGGACAGGTAGGCACTGAAGCTTTCTTT
TRBJ1-2	.	TRBV11-2	13	.	CASSQYASDGYTF	TGTGCCAGCAGCCAATATGCATCGGATGGCTACACCTTC
TRBJ1-1	TRBD1	TRBV3-1/TRBV3-2	14	.	CASSHRDRNTEAFF	TGTGCCAGCAGCCACCGGGACAGAAACACTGAAGCTTTCTTT
TRBJ2-1	.	TRBV7-3	16	.	CASSLKGSSPLNEQFF	TGTGCCAGCAGCTTAAAGGGGTCCTCGCCGCTCAATGAGCAGTTCTTC
TRBJ2-2	TRBD1	TRBV9	12	.	CASSAGTGNLFF	TGTGCCAGCAGCGCCGGGACAGGGAATCTGTTTTTT
TRBJ2-3	.	TRBV2	12	.	CASSLEGDTQYF	TGTGCCAGCAGTCTCGAGGGAGATACGCAGTATTTT
TRBJ2-6	.	TRBV7-6	15	.	CASSPVTGGANVLTF	TGTGCCAGCAGCCCGGTTACGGGAGGGGCCAACGTCCTGACTTTC
TRBJ2-1	.	TRBV27	13	.	CASSFSGSNEQFF	TGTGCCAGCAGTTTCTCAGGCTCTAATGAGCAGTTCTTC
TRBJ2-3	TRBD2	TRBV11-2	18	.	CASSLVGGTSGGAGTQYF	TGTGCCAGCAGCTTAGTAGGAGGGACTAGCGGGGGGGCGGGTACGCAGTATTTT